The next 30 T cell receptor beta chains were all read from a single sample in a study of shared clonotypes between healthy human individuals. Profiled with immunoSEQ multiplex PCR; TCRdb holds only in-frame clones, not every one. In the table there are about 1.5 million clones, nearly 99% of which are singletons. Material for sequencing was naive CD4+ T cells sorted from blood. Subset in this sample: CD45RA+ positively selected. The source is a man aged 25 to 45 in good health.

This clone came up once. This chain connects TRBV11-2 to TRBJ2-1; TRBD2 matches 14 bases. Germline CDR1 SGHAT, CDR2 FQNNGV. CDR3 length: 20 amino acids. Germline trimming cut 0 bases from V and 8 bases from J; bases unmatched to any gene: 15. DNA of the CDR3: TGTGCCAGCAGCTTAGAGGGACTAGCGGGAGTGATGTGGCCTCCGGATGAGCAGTTCTTC. This codes for CASSLEGLAGVMWPPDEQFF.

V gene TRBV10-1 combines with J gene TRBJ2-1; the D gene is possibly TRBD2 (7 bases). There are 15 residues in the CDR3. Trimming stripped 3 bases from V and 5 bases from J, with 14 bases between. Germline V gives CDR1 WNHNN, CDR2 SYGVQD (reference sequence). This CDR3 reads CASSEEGRGNNEQFF. CDR3 sequence (DNA): TGCGCCAGCAGTGAAGAGGGGAGGGGGAACAATGAGCAGTTCTTC.

This clone was seen once. This rearrangement joins TRBV29-1 to TRBJ1-2; D call uncertain. Germline V lookup: CDR1 SQVTM, CDR2 ANQGSEA. The CDR3 length is 12 residues. With 6 bases removed from V and 8 bases from J, the gap between germline ends came to 16 bases. The CDR3 region is CSVLVGWIGYTF. CDR3 in DNA: TGCAGCGTCCTTGTCGGCTGGATAGGCTACACCTTC. Drawing the rest from reference TRBV29-1 and TRBJ1-2, the complete variable domain is SAVISQKPSRDICQRGTSLTIQCQVDSQVTMMFWYRQQPGQSLTLIATANQGSEATYESGFVIDKFPISRPNLTFSTLTVSNMSPEDSSIYLCSVLVGWIGYTFGSGTRLTVV.

The chain has TRBV11-2 and TRBJ2-7; 10 positions match TRBD1. V lost 5 bases, J lost 3 bases, and 16 bases stayed unmatched. Germline CDR1 reads SGHAT; CDR2 reads FQNNGV. The CDR3 is 18 amino acids. CDR3 DNA sequence: TGTGCCAGCAGCAGAGCGACAGGGGGCGCATATGTCCACTACGAGCAGTACTTC. Translating gives CASSRATGGAYVHYEQYF.

The chain combines TRBV27 with TRBJ2-7, with a tentative D call TRBD1 (5 bases). Germline V CDR1 and CDR2: MNHEY, SMNVEV (reference sequence). This CDR3 has 14 amino acids. Between the trimmed V and J ends, which lost 5 bases and 2 bases, there was a span of 13 bases. In nucleotides, the CDR3 is TGTGCCAGCAGTCCCTTAGGGGATACCTACGAGCAGTACTTC. This codes for CASSPLGDTYEQYF.

The chain combines TRBV5-7 with TRBJ1-5; D is unresolved. TRBV5-7 is assigned to the ORF class and has an uncertain function. V lost 1 base, J lost 5 bases, and 13 bases lay in between. This CDR3 has 15 amino acids. CDR3 protein: CASSLRRRYDQPQHF. For the CDR3, the DNA is TGTGCCAGCAGCTTGAGGAGGCGGTACGATCAGCCCCAGCATTTT.

Points on this clone: This specimen includes other DNA sequences encoding the same CDR3. The chain combines TRBV20-1 with TRBJ1-1; the D is unclear. This CDR3 spans 11 amino acids. Germline values: CDR1 DFQATT, CDR2 SNEGSKA (reference sequence). The ends were cut back, 4 bases at V and 0 bases at J, with 3 bases in the middle. This CDR3 is CSATMNTEAFF. The DNA of the CDR3 is TGCAGTGCTACCATGAACACTGAAGCTTTCTTT.

On this clone itself: This sample also contains other DNA sequences that code for the same CDR3. The J gene is TRBJ2-3, the V gene TRBV18; tentative D call: TRBD2 (6 bases). Germline CDR1 and CDR2: KGHSH and LQKENI. The CDR3 is made up of 14 amino acids. Trimming left V 6 bases short and J 3 bases short, with 13 bases between. The CDR3 DNA reads as TGTGCCAGCTCGCCGGGACTGGGAACAGATACGCAGTATTTT. Translating it yields CASSPGLGTDTQYF.

V gene TRBV19 combines with J gene TRBJ2-1; D possibly corresponds to TRBD2 (6 bases). Germline values: CDR1 LNHDA, CDR2 SQIVND (reference sequence). V lost 3 bases and J lost 10, with 19 bases in between. The CDR3 covers 15 residues. Written as DNA, the CDR3 is TGTGCCAGTAGTATTTTCCCCCCGACTAGAGGGGAGCAGTTCTTC. This encodes CASSIFPPTRGEQFF.

The V and J genes are TRBV30 and TRBJ2-1; D is possibly TRBD1 (6 bases). Germline loops: CDR1 GTSNPN, CDR2 SVGIG (reference sequence). The CDR3 covers 18 residues. Trimming removed 5 bases from V and 7 bases from J, with 30 bases in between. CDR3 sequence (DNA): TGTGCCTGGGCCGGGACACAAAATTCCCCGGGCCAGGAGAATGAGCAGTTCTTC. Translated, it gives CAWAGTQNSPGQENEQFF.

The V gene is TRBV7-2, the J gene TRBJ2-7, with 9 bases matching TRBD2. This CDR3 comprises 15 residues. The junction had 9 bases not matched to a gene; V was cut back by 2 bases and J by 7 bases. Germline CDR1 SGHTA, CDR2 FQGNSA. This chain's CDR3 is CASSLWASGKDEQYF. CDR3 sequence (DNA): TGTGCCAGCAGCTTATGGGCTAGCGGGAAGGATGAGCAGTACTTC.

CDR3 nucleotides: TGCGCCAGCAGCTTACAGGGTATCCGTGCAACTAATGAAAAACTGTTTTTT. Translating gives CASSLQGIRATNEKLFF. The V gene is TRBV5-1, the J gene TRBJ1-4, with D perhaps matching TRBD1 (6 bases). Trimming left V 2 bases short and J 0 bases short, with 14 bases between. CDR1 is SGHRS and CDR2 is YFSETQ in the germline V gene. CDR3 length equals 17 residues.

This chain links TRBV5-1 with TRBJ2-7; the D gene is possibly TRBD1 (6 bases). There are 17 residues in the CDR3. The germline gives CDR1 SGHRS, CDR2 YFSETQ. Trimming took 5 bases from V and 1 from J, leaving 22 bases between them. This CDR3 is CASRHHTGQSESYEQYF. CDR3 nucleotide sequence: TGCGCCAGCAGACATCATACAGGACAGAGCGAATCCTACGAGCAGTACTTC.

The chain couples TRBV7-2 to TRBJ2-2; 9 nucleotides agree with TRBD2. V was pared by 4 bases and J by 9 bases, with 6 bases of the junction left unmatched. CDR3 size: 14 residues. Germline CDR1 SGHTA, CDR2 FQGNSA. The chain's CDR3 is CASSWGLALRELFF. CDR3 in DNA: TGTGCCAGCAGCTGGGGACTAGCATTACGGGAGCTGTTTTTT.

The chain uses TRBV29-1 and TRBJ2-1, with 7 bases identical to TRBD2. V lost 5 bases to trimming and J lost 3 bases; unmatched junction nucleotides: 22. The CDR3 covers 19 residues. Germline CDR1 SQVTM, CDR2 ANQGSEA. DNA for the CDR3: TGCAGCGTTCAAGGGTCCTTCTCATTGCGGGAGAGAAACTACAATGAGCAGTTCTTC. Protein: CSVQGSFSLRERNYNEQFF.

CDR3 region: CASSGAGGPTDTQYF. In nucleotides, the CDR3 is TGTGCCAGCAGTGGGGCGGGAGGACCCACAGATACGCAGTATTTT. The V gene is TRBV2, the J gene TRBJ2-3; 8 nucleotides agree with TRBD2. The germline gives CDR1 SNHLY, CDR2 FYNNEI. V gave up 4 bases and J gave up 2 bases; unmatched junction bases: 5. The CDR3 runs to 15 residues.

This sequence joins TRBV20-1 and TRBJ1-4; D remains ambiguous. Germline CDR1 reads DFQATT; CDR2 reads SNEGSKA (reference sequence). V was cut by 5 bases and J by 6 bases, with 7 bases left in between. The CDR3 consists of 11 residues. CDR3 bases: TGCAGTGCTTCGAGAGATGAAAAACTGTTTTTT. Translation gives CSASRDEKLFF.

J is TRBJ1-1 and V is TRBV9; the D gene is possibly TRBD1 (5 bases). There are 16 residues in the CDR3. V shed 4 bases and J shed 0 bases, with 16 bases lying between them. The germline V gene encodes CDR1 SGDLS and CDR2 YYNGEE. The CDR3 DNA follows: TGTGCCAGCAGCAAGCCCCCAGGGAAATTGAACACTGAAGCTTTCTTT. Its protein product is CASSKPPGKLNTEAFF. Complete variable domain (other parts from reference TRBV9 and TRBJ1-1): DSGVTQTPKHLITATGQRVTLRCSPRSGDLSVYWYQQSLDQGLQFLIQYYNGEERAKGNILERFSAQQFPDLHSELNLSSLELGDSALYFCASSKPPGKLNTEAFFGQGTRLTVV.

The chain is built from TRBV19 and TRBJ2-3; possibly TRBD1 for D (5 bases). Trimming took off 3 bases at V and 6 bases at J, with 16 bases between the two ends. The germline gives CDR1 LNHDA, CDR2 SQIVND (reference sequence). The CDR3 loop spans 15 amino acids. The CDR3 DNA sequence: TGTGCCAGTAGTATTGTAGTGGGGCGAGTTGATACGCAGTATTTT. Translating gives CASSIVVGRVDTQYF.

This chain uses TRBV6-5 with TRBJ2-7; D is uncertain. This CDR3 is built from 13 residues. Trimming pared 5 bases from V and 2 bases from J, leaving 10 bases between. Germline-derived CDR1 and CDR2 are MNHEY and SVGAGI. The CDR3 loop reads CASSPLDPYEQYF. CDR3 nucleotide sequence: TGTGCCAGCAGTCCGCTGGACCCCTACGAGCAGTACTTC.

V and J are TRBV27 and TRBJ1-2; TRBD1 agrees at 7 bases. CDR3 size: 12 residues. Germline V gene data show CDR1 as MNHEY and CDR2 as SMNVEV (reference sequence). The V segment lost 5 bases and the J segment 4 bases; nucleotides outside the gene matches: 1. The CDR3 sequence is CASSRQGYGYTF. The CDR3 DNA reads as TGTGCCAGCAGTCGACAGGGCTATGGCTACACCTTC.

The V and J genes are TRBV6-5 and TRBJ2-7; 8 bases match TRBD1. Looked up from germline, CDR1 is MNHEY and CDR2 is SVGAGI. CDR3 length equals 15 residues. Losses at the gene ends were 4 bases for V and 4 bases for J; bases not matched to a gene: 9. CDR3 sequence: CASSLDRGSAYEQYF. The CDR3 DNA sequence: TGTGCCAGCAGTTTAGACAGGGGCTCGGCTTACGAGCAGTACTTC.

This clone was seen once. The chain recombines TRBV19 with TRBJ2-7, with 8 bases matching TRBD1. Germline loops: CDR1 LNHDA, CDR2 SQIVND (reference sequence). This CDR3 contains 13 residues. V dropped 1 base and J dropped 7; count of bases not matched to a gene: 3. The CDR3 sequence: CASSIGGQEEQYF. The DNA for the CDR3 is TGTGCCAGTAGTATAGGGGGACAGGAGGAGCAGTACTTC.

V is TRBV9 and J is TRBJ2-2; D perhaps matches TRBD1 (5 bases). CDR1 SGDLS and CDR2 YYNGEE come from the germline V gene. V lost 2 bases and J 5 bases, leaving 10 bases between the germline ends. The CDR3 loop spans 14 amino acids. CDR3 sequence reads: CASSVGLLTGELFF. In DNA form, the CDR3 reads TGTGCCAGCAGCGTGGGGCTTTTGACCGGGGAGCTGTTTTTT.

The genes are TRBV7-9 and TRBJ2-3; D may correspond to TRBD1 or TRBD2 (5 bases each). Germline values: CDR1 SEHNR, CDR2 FQNEAQ (reference sequence). Trimming pared 5 bases from V and 2 bases from J, leaving 23 bases between. This CDR3 comprises 18 residues. The CDR3 DNA follows: TGTGCCAGCAGCCCTACCCCCATTTGGGGGAGCACCACAGATACGCAGTATTTT. This encodes CASSPTPIWGSTTDTQYF.

V gene TRBV6-1 combines with J gene TRBJ2-7; TRBD2 aligns across 10 bases. Losses at the gene ends were 6 bases for V and 7 bases for J; bases not matched to a gene: 12. Germline V gene data show CDR1 as MNHNS and CDR2 as SASEGT. The CDR3 is 15 residues long. The CDR3 loop is CASRENLAGVGEQYF. CDR3 nucleotide sequence: TGTGCCAGCAGGGAAAATCTAGCGGGAGTGGGAGAGCAGTACTTC.

J is TRBJ1-2 and V is TRBV10-2; 7 nucleotides line up with TRBD1. Germline-derived CDR1 and CDR2 are WSHSY and SAAADI. Unmatched junction bases numbered 2, after V lost 4 bases and J lost 3 bases. The CDR3 spans 13 residues. The CDR3 here is CASSATGDYGYTF. As DNA, the CDR3 is TGCGCCAGCAGTGCTACAGGGGACTATGGCTACACCTTC.

J is TRBJ1-2 and V is TRBV14, with 7 positions matching TRBD1. V lost 1 base, J lost 8 bases, and 7 bases stayed unmatched. The CDR3 sequence is 14 residues long. The germline gives CDR1 SGHDN, CDR2 FVKESK. CDR3 coding DNA: TGTGCCAGCAGCCAAGTAACAGGGGCGAGAGGCTACACCTTC. Its translation is CASSQVTGARGYTF.

This clone appeared a single time. The V gene is TRBV9, the J gene TRBJ2-5; TRBD1 might be the D (6 bases). The CDR3 is made up of 14 amino acids. CDR1 SGDLS and CDR2 YYNGEE come from the germline V gene. V lost 7 bases and J lost 5, with 18 bases in between. The CDR3 loop reads CASSTGPYGETQYF. CDR3 DNA sequence: TGTGCCAGCTCTACAGGGCCCTATGGGGAGACCCAGTACTTC. Using reference TRBV9 and TRBJ2-5 for the parts outside the CDR3, the full variable domain is DSGVTQTPKHLITATGQRVTLRCSPRSGDLSVYWYQQSLDQGLQFLIQYYNGEERAKGNILERFSAQQFPDLHSELNLSSLELGDSALYFCASSTGPYGETQYFGPGTRLLVL.

The V gene is TRBV19, the J gene TRBJ2-7; D is ambiguous. This CDR3 is built from 14 residues. Deletions cut 3 bases from V and 0 bases from J, with 9 bases between. Germline values: CDR1 LNHDA, CDR2 SQIVND (reference sequence). The CDR3 bases are TGTGCCAGTAGTATGACACAATCCTCCTACGAGCAGTACTTC. Translated: CASSMTQSSYEQYF.